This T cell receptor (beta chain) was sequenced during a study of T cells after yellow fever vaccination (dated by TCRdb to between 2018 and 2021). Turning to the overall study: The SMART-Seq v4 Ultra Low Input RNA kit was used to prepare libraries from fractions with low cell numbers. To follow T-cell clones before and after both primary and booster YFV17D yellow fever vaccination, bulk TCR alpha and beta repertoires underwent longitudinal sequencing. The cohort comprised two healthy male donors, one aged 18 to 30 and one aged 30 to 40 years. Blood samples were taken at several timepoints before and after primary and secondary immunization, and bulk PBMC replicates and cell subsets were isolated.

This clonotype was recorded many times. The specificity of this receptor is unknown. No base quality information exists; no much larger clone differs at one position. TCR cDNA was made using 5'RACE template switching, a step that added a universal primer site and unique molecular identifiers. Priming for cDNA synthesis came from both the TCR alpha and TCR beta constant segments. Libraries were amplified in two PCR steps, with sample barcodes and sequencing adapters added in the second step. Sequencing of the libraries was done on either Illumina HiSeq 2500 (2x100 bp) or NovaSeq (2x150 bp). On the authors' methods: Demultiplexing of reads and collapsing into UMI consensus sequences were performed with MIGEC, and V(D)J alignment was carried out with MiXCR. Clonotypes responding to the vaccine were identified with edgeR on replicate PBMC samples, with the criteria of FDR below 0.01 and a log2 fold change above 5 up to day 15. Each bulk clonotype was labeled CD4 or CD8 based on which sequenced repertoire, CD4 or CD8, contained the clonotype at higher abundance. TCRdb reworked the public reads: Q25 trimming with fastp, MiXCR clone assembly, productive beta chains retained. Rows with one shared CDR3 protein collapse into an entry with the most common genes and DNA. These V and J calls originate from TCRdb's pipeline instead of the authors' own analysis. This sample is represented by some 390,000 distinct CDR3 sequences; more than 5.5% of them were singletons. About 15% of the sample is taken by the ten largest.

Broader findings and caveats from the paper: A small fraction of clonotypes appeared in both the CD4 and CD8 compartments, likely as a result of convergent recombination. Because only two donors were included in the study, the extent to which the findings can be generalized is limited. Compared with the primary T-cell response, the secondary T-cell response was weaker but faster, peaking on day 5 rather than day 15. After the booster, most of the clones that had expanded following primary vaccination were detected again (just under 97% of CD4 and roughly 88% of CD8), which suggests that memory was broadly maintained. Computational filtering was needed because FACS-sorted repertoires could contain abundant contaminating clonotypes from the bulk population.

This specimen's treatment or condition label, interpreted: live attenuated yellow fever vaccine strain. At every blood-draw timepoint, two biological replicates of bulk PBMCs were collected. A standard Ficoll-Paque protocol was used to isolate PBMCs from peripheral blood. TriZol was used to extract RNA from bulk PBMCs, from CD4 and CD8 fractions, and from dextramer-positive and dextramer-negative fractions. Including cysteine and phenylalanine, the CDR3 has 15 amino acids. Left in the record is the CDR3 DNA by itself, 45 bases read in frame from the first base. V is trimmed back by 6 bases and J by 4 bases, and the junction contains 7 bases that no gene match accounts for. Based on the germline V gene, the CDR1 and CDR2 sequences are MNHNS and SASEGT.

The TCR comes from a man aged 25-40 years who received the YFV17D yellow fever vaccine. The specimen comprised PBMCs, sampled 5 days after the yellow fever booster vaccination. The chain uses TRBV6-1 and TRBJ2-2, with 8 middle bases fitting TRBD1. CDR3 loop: CASSLDRVGTGELFF. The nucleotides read TGTGCCAGCAGCCTGGACAGGGTGGGCACCGGGGAGCTGTTTTTT.